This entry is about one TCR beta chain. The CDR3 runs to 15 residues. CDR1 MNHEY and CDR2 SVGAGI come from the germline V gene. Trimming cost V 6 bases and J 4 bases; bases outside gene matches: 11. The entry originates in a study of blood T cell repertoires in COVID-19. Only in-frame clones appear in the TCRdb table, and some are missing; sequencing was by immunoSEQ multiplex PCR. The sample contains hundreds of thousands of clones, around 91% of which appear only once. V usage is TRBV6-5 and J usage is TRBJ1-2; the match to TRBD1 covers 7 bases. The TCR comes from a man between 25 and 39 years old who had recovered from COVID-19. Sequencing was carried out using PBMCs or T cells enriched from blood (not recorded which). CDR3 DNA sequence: TGTGCCAGCAGCCCCGAAGGAGGGGGCGCCTATGGCTACACCTTC. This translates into CASSPEGGGAYGYTF.